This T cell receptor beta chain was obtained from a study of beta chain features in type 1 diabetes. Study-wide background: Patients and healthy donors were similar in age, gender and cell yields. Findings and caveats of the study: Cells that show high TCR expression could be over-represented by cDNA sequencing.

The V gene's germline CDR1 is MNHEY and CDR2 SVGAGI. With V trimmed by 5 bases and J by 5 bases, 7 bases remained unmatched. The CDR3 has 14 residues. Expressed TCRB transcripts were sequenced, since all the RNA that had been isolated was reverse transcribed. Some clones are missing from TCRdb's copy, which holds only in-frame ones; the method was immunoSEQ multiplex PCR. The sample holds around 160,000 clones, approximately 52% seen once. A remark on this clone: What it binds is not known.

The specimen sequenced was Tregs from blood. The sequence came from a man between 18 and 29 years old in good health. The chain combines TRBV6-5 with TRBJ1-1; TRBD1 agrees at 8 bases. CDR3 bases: TGTGCCAGCAGTAATAACAGGGGGTGGACTGAAGCTTTCTTT. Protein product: CASSNNRGWTEAFF.